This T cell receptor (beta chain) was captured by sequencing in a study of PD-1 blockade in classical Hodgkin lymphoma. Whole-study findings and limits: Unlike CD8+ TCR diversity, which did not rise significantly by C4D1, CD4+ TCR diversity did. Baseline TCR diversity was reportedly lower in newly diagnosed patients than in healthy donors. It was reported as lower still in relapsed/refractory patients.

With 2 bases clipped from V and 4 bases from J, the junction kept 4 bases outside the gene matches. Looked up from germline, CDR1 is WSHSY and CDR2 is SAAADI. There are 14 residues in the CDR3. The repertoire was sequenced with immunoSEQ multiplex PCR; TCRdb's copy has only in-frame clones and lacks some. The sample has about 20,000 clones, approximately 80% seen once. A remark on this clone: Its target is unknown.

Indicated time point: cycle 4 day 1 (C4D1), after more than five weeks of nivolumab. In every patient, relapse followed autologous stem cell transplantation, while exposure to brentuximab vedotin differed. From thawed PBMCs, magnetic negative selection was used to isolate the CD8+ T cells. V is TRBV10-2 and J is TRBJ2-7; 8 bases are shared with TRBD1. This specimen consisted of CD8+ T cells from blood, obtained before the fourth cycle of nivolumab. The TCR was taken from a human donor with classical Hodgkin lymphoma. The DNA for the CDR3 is TGCGCCAGCAGTGAGCGGGACAGGTCTTACGAGCAGTACTTC. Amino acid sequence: CASSERDRSYEQYF.